The present T cell receptor (beta chain) was sequenced within a study of beta chain features in type 1 diabetes. Study outcomes and limitations: Researchers caution that PCR might favor shorter templates, equally among patients and controls. Shortening that was moderate but significant affected the TCRB CDR3s of Type 1 diabetes patients in all four CD4+ subsets. The influence of HLA type on TCRB rearrangement stayed undetermined.

The isolated RNA, all of it, was reverse transcribed, so expressed TCRB transcripts were what got sequenced. Clones were read by immunoSEQ multiplex PCR, and TCRdb kept only the in-frame ones, dropping some. The sample contains 100,000 to 150,000 clones, around 8.8% of which appear only once. Only a few counts were recorded for this clone. The antigen remains undetermined. The V gene end was trimmed by 4 bases and the J gene end by 5 bases; junction bases not matched to a gene: 7. The V gene's germline CDR1 is GTSNPN and CDR2 SVGIG (reference sequence). The CDR3 consists of 14 residues. Stem cell-like memory, regulatory, central memory and naive CD4+ cells were sorted via CD45RO/CCR7/CD25/CD127/CD95/CD27.

The sequencing input was central memory CD4+ T cells from blood. This TCR derives from a man younger than 40 with type 1 diabetes. The rearrangement uses TRBV30 and TRBJ2-2, with 7 bases lining up with TRBD2. As DNA, the CDR3 is TGTGCCTGGACAGGGAGGGGAGGGACCGGGGAGCTGTTTTTT. Translation: CAWTGRGGTGELFF.